This TCR beta chain is drawn from a study of shared clonotypes between healthy human individuals. Study outcomes and limitations: Non-shared clonotypes displayed generation probabilities falling below those of clonotypes present in all four donors.

With regard to this clone: Antigen specificity is unknown.

This was a deep-level run. The method was immunoSEQ multiplex PCR; TCRdb's version includes in-frame clones alone and lacks a portion of them. The repertoire holds 1.5 million to 1.9 million clones, around 98% seen once, with about 0.45% in the top ten. The receptor comes from a man aged 30-40 years in good health. The sample comprised naive CD4+ T cells sorted from blood. Subset of the sample: CD45RA+ positively selected.

The CDR3 loop is CASSRGTGGNEQFF. In DNA form, the CDR3 reads TGCGCCAGCAGCAGAGGGACAGGGGGTAATGAGCAGTTCTTC. The chain uses TRBV5-1 and TRBJ2-1; 11 nucleotides match TRBD1. The V gene's germline CDR1 is SGHRS and CDR2 YFSETQ. J was trimmed by 7 bases and V by 4 bases; bases with no gene match: 4. This CDR3 has 14 amino acids. The full variable domain, its missing parts supplied by reference TRBV5-1 and TRBJ2-1, is KAGVTQTPRYLIKTRGQQVTLSCSPISGHRSVSWYQQTPGQGLQFLFEYFSETQRNKGNFPGRFSGRQFSNSRSEMNVSTLELGDSALYLCASSRGTGGNEQFFGPGTRLTVL.